This T cell receptor beta chain was identified in a study of blood T cell repertoires in COVID-19. Study overall: Samples taken during acute and convalescent COVID-19 were collected in the United States, Italy and Spain. In each case, the material was cDNA or gDNA derived from T cells, B-cell-depleted T cells, or PBMCs.

With 4 bases removed from V and 7 bases from J, the gap between germline ends came to 20 bases. The germline gives CDR1 SGHRS, CDR2 YFSETQ. This CDR3 region has 15 residues. The method was immunoSEQ multiplex PCR; TCRdb's version includes in-frame clones alone and lacks a portion of them. The sample holds about 24,000 clones, over 60% seen once. This chain joins TRBV5-1 and TRBJ1-1; D remains unclear. This sequence was found in a woman over 75 with acute or convalescent COVID-19. Source material: peripheral blood. CDR3 sequence reads: CASSDLLGGESEAFF. The CDR3 nucleotides read TGCGCCAGCAGCGATCTTCTCGGAGGTGAGAGTGAAGCTTTCTTT. Full variable domain (rest looked up from reference TRBV5-1 and TRBJ1-1): KAGVTQTPRYLIKTRGQQVTLSCSPISGHRSVSWYQQTPGQGLQFLFEYFSETQRNKGNFPGRFSGRQFSNSRSEMNVSTLELGDSALYLCASSDLLGGESEAFFGQGTRLTVV.